The rows below give T cell receptor beta chains drawn from one sample of a study of T cell responses to AZD1222 COVID-19 vaccine. Using immunoSEQ multiplex PCR, the repertoire was profiled, and TCRdb retains in-frame clones only, with some absent. The table has about 130,000 clones, roughly 90% seen once. This specimen consisted of peripheral blood, obtained on day 0 of AZD1222 vaccination. The receptors originated from an adult in good health. Each CDR3 is given with its conserved first and last residue. Fields, in order: CDR3 protein, CDR3 DNA, CDR3 length, J gene, D gene, clone size, V gene. The D gene is left open where the match is weak. Where a row states a size, it is once, few, many or the class of an expanded clone; other rows omit it.

CDR3: CASSLAQNEQYF; DNA: TGTGCCAGCAGCCTCGCGCAAAACGAGCAGTACTTC; length: 12; J: TRBJ2-7; D: -; size: -; V: TRBV5-4
CDR3: CASSVGAPGTDTQYF; DNA: TGTGCCAGCAGCGTCGGGGCCCCGGGGACAGATACGCAGTATTTT; length: 15; J: TRBJ2-3; D: -; size: -; V: TRBV7-2
CDR3: CASSPVRGGTYEQYF; DNA: TGTGCCAGCAGCCCAGTCCGGGGGGGGACCTACGAGCAGTACTTC; length: 15; J: TRBJ2-7; D: TRBD2; size: -; V: TRBV28
CDR3: CASSREDRGLSRYGYTF; DNA: TGCGCCAGCAGCCGAGAGGACAGGGGGCTTTCTCGCTATGGCTACACCTTC; length: 17; J: TRBJ1-2; D: TRBD1; size: -; V: TRBV4-1
CDR3: CASSSLPHSPLHF; DNA: TGTGCCAGCAGTTCTCTTCCCCATTCACCCCTCCACTTT; length: 13; J: TRBJ1-6; D: -; size: -; V: TRBV6-2/TRBV6-3
CDR3: CASSLTLVNTEAFF; DNA: TGTGCCAGCAGTTTAACTCTTGTGAACACTGAAGCTTTCTTT; length: 14; J: TRBJ1-1; D: -; size: -; V: TRBV27
CDR3: CASSTDRAGNTIYF; DNA: TGTGCCAGCAGTACGGACAGGGCTGGAAACACCATATATTTT; length: 14; J: TRBJ1-3; D: TRBD1; size: -; V: TRBV6-5
CDR3: CASGLKEMNTEAFF; DNA: TGTGCTAGTGGTTTGAAAGAAATGAACACTGAAGCTTTCTTT; length: 14; J: TRBJ1-1; D: -; size: -; V: TRBV12-5
CDR3: CASSLVGQGRTYNSPLHF; DNA: TGCGCCAGCAGCTTGGTGGGACAGGGAAGGACCTATAATTCACCCCTCCACTTT; length: 18; J: TRBJ1-6; D: TRBD1; size: -; V: TRBV5-1
CDR3: CASSIRDTSYEQYF; DNA: TGTGCCAGTAGTATACGGGACACCTCCTACGAGCAGTACTTC; length: 14; J: TRBJ2-7; D: -; size: -; V: TRBV19
CDR3: CASSRHETGEDSPLHF; DNA: TGCGCCAGCAGCCGACACGAAACAGGGGAAGATTCACCCCTCCACTTT; length: 16; J: TRBJ1-6; D: TRBD1; size: -; V: TRBV4-3
CDR3: CASSLFALSDSYTF; DNA: TGCGCCAGCAGCTTGTTTGCCCTGTCGGACAGTTACACCTTC; length: 14; J: TRBJ1-2; D: -; size: once; V: TRBV5-1
CDR3: CASSQAYEQYF; DNA: TGTGCCAGCAGCCAAGCCTACGAGCAGTACTTC; length: 11; J: TRBJ2-7; D: -; size: -; V: TRBV3-1/TRBV3-2
CDR3: CASSLTSQAYEQYF; DNA: TGTGCCAGCAGCCTAACTAGCCAGGCCTACGAGCAGTACTTC; length: 14; J: TRBJ2-7; D: -; size: -; V: TRBV28
CDR3: CASIAQGGTEAFF; DNA: TGTGCCAGCATCGCCCAGGGCGGGACTGAAGCTTTCTTT; length: 13; J: TRBJ1-1; D: -; size: -; V: TRBV28
CDR3: CASSRLAGTQETQYF; DNA: TGCGCCAGCAGCCGACTAGCGGGGACGCAAGAGACCCAGTACTTC; length: 15; J: TRBJ2-5; D: TRBD2; size: -; V: TRBV4-1
CDR3: CATRKTSPYEQYF; DNA: TGTGCCACCCGAAAGACCTCCCCCTACGAGCAGTACTTC; length: 13; J: TRBJ2-7; D: -; size: -; V: TRBV28
CDR3: CASSPGLAGMSSYEQYF; DNA: TGTGCCAGCAGCCCCGGACTAGCGGGGATGAGCTCCTACGAGCAGTACTTC; length: 17; J: TRBJ2-7; D: TRBD2; size: -; V: TRBV9
CDR3: CASSQRQGADNSPLHF; DNA: TGCGCCAGCAGCCAGCGTCAGGGGGCGGATAATTCACCCCTCCACTTT; length: 16; J: TRBJ1-6; D: TRBD1; size: -; V: TRBV4-1
CDR3: CASSLRTGDYYEQYF; DNA: TGTGCCAGCAGCCTTCGGACAGGGGACTACTACGAGCAGTACTTC; length: 15; J: TRBJ2-7; D: TRBD1; size: -; V: TRBV7-2
CDR3: CASSQDLGGARTGELFF; DNA: TGCGCCAGCAGCCAAGATTTGGGGGGGGCGCGCACCGGGGAGCTGTTTTTT; length: 17; J: TRBJ2-2; D: -; size: -; V: TRBV4-3
CDR3: CASSAQGYGYTF; DNA: TGTGCCAGCAGCGCTCAGGGATATGGCTACACCTTC; length: 12; J: TRBJ1-2; D: -; size: -; V: TRBV12-3/TRBV12-4
CDR3: CASSLASSDSHGYTF; DNA: TGTGCCAGCAGCTTAGCAAGCTCCGACTCCCATGGCTACACCTTC; length: 15; J: TRBJ1-2; D: -; size: -; V: TRBV7-2
CDR3: CASSSTGQGWGYTF; DNA: TGTGCCAGCAGCTCTACCGGACAGGGTTGGGGCTACACCTTC; length: 14; J: TRBJ1-2; D: TRBD1; size: -; V: TRBV5-4
CDR3: CASSPRLAGGNEQFF; DNA: TGTGCCAGCAGCCCGAGACTAGCGGGGGGGAATGAGCAGTTCTTC; length: 15; J: TRBJ2-1; D: TRBD2; size: -; V: TRBV7-2
CDR3: CASSQGLADNEQFF; DNA: TGTGCCAGCAGCCAGGGACTAGCGGACAATGAGCAGTTCTTC; length: 14; J: TRBJ2-1; D: TRBD2; size: -; V: TRBV7-8
CDR3: CASSGNRGRGEQFF; DNA: TGTGCCAGCAGTGGGAACAGGGGGCGGGGTGAGCAGTTCTTC; length: 14; J: TRBJ2-1; D: TRBD1; size: -; V: TRBV2
CDR3: CAIARKVNTEAFF; DNA: TGTGCCATAGCGAGAAAAGTGAACACTGAAGCTTTCTTT; length: 13; J: TRBJ1-1; D: -; size: -; V: TRBV7-2
CDR3: CASSSSMVLSGNTIYF; DNA: TGTGCCAGCAGTTCCTCTATGGTCCTCTCTGGAAACACCATATATTTT; length: 16; J: TRBJ1-3; D: -; size: -; V: TRBV6-2/TRBV6-3
CDR3: CASSPQTTTNEKLFF; DNA: TGTGCCAGCAGCCCCCAAACCACAACTAATGAAAAACTGTTTTTT; length: 15; J: TRBJ1-4; D: -; size: -; V: TRBV7-9
CDR3: CSVVGRGQGTEAFF; DNA: TGCAGCGTTGTTGGTAGGGGGCAAGGCACTGAAGCTTTCTTT; length: 14; J: TRBJ1-1; D: TRBD1; size: -; V: TRBV29-1
CDR3: CASSSGVVANEKLFF; DNA: TGTGCCAGCAGTTCCGGGGTTGTTGCTAATGAAAAACTGTTTTTT; length: 15; J: TRBJ1-4; D: -; size: -; V: TRBV6-5
CDR3: CACHGTLTSYEQYF; DNA: TGTGCCTGCCACGGGACCCTAACTAGTTACGAGCAGTACTTC; length: 14; J: TRBJ2-7; D: -; size: -; V: TRBV30
CDR3: CSASKTDTGELFF; DNA: TGCAGTGCTAGTAAGACTGACACCGGGGAGCTGTTTTTT; length: 13; J: TRBJ2-2; D: -; size: -; V: TRBV20-1
CDR3: CSARPVTEAFF; DNA: TGCAGTGCTAGACCAGTCACTGAAGCTTTCTTT; length: 11; J: TRBJ1-1; D: -; size: -; V: TRBV20-1
CDR3: CASSLSGGDEQYF; DNA: TGTGCCAGCAGCTTATCAGGCGGGGACGAGCAGTACTTC; length: 13; J: TRBJ2-7; D: -; size: once; V: TRBV7-2
CDR3: CASTGAHGNNEQFF; DNA: TGTGCCAGCACCGGGGCGCACGGTAATAATGAGCAGTTCTTC; length: 14; J: TRBJ2-1; D: -; size: -; V: TRBV19
CDR3: CASSWSDGGKDTQYF; DNA: TGCGCCAGCAGCTGGTCTGATGGCGGGAAGGATACGCAGTATTTT; length: 15; J: TRBJ2-3; D: -; size: -; V: TRBV5-1
CDR3: CASSQGVTEAFF; DNA: TGTGCCAGCTCCCAAGGGGTTACTGAAGCTTTCTTT; length: 12; J: TRBJ1-1; D: -; size: -; V: TRBV18
CDR3: CASSLDLDRNQPQHF; DNA: TGTGCCAGCAGCTTAGATTTGGACAGAAATCAGCCCCAGCATTTT; length: 15; J: TRBJ1-5; D: -; size: -; V: TRBV11-2
CDR3: CASSSGRPPNTEAFF; DNA: TGTGCCAGCAGCTCCGGAAGGCCCCCGAACACTGAAGCTTTCTTT; length: 15; J: TRBJ1-1; D: -; size: once; V: TRBV11-2
CDR3: CASSLRRDSIGYTF; DNA: TGTGCCAGCAGCTTAAGGCGGGACAGCATAGGCTACACCTTC; length: 14; J: TRBJ1-2; D: TRBD1; size: -; V: TRBV7-9
CDR3: CASRSPQTHNQPQHF; DNA: TGTGCCAGCAGAAGCCCTCAAACGCACAATCAGCCCCAGCATTTT; length: 15; J: TRBJ1-5; D: -; size: -; V: TRBV28
CDR3: CASSLTLRTGNTEAFF; DNA: TGTGCCAGCAGCTTAACCCTAAGGACAGGGAACACTGAAGCTTTCTTT; length: 16; J: TRBJ1-1; D: TRBD1; size: -; V: TRBV7-8